This record concerns one T cell receptor (beta chain) sequence. The source of the sample is a study of cytomegalovirus exposure and HLA in healthy donors. Germline values: CDR1 LNHDA, CDR2 SQIVND (reference sequence). V lost 6 bases and J lost 12; bases outside the gene matches: 21. CDR3 length: 17 residues. PCR primers comprised 60 Vbeta and 13 Jbeta primers. Sequenced by immunoSEQ multiplex PCR; TCRdb stores in-frame clones only, minus some. Here the sample spans about 130,000 clones, 74% being singletons. This clonotype was obtained from a man aged 18 to 29 in good health and CMV-seropositive. What was sequenced was PBMCs. The chain recombines TRBV19 with TRBJ2-1, with 9 bases lining up with TRBD2. CDR3 sequence reads: CASRNRGGSGSSGVQFF. The CDR3 region has the DNA TGTGCCAGTAGAAACCGGGGGGGTAGCGGGAGCTCAGGGGTGCAGTTCTTC. The full variable domain, its missing parts supplied by reference TRBV19 and TRBJ2-1, is DGGITQSPKYLFRKEGQNVTLSCEQNLNHDAMYWYRQDPGQGLRLIYYSQIVNDFQKGDIAEGYSVSREKKESFPLTVTSAQKNPTAFYLCASRNRGGSGSSGVQFFGPGTRLTVL.